The entry below describes one T cell receptor beta chain. The antigen is not known. The CDR3 regions of TCR beta were amplified from RNA transcripts. The study used the HTBI primer set for a first-round RT-PCR of the TCR CDR3. MiXCR was run by TCRdb on the multiplex PCR reads, yielding one entry per CDR3 protein. The top ten clones hold roughly 24% of a sample with about 350,000 distinct CDR3 sequences, more than 11% of them seen once. This sample is drawn from a study of T cells in Graves' hyperthyroidism and ophthalmopathy. In the study overall: Sampling of peripheral blood happened at initial diagnosis, prior to any treatment. Points from the study as a whole: Peripheral blood also featured most of the thyroid clonotypes expanded above 0.001.

Absence of ophthalmopathy progression within 18 months defined stable Graves' hyperthyroidism. PBMCs were collected from a 10 ml volume of fresh peripheral blood. The V end was cut by 5 bases, the J end by 4 bases, with 8 bases between. CDR1 MRHNA and CDR2 SNTAGT come from the germline V gene. The CDR3 runs to 13 residues. The chain is built from TRBV6-4 and TRBJ2-2; no reliable D call. Specimen: blood. The TCR was taken from a woman aged 25-40 years with Graves' hyperthyroidism. The CDR3 reads CASSNGPTGELFF. The CDR3 region has the DNA TGTGCCAGCAGTAACGGACCCACCGGGGAGCTGTTTTTT.